This T cell receptor (beta chain) was sequenced in a study of T cell responses to AZD1222 COVID-19 vaccine. Study-wide points: Vaccine-associated CD4 TCRs ranged over spike, dominating at 160-218 and 743-854. Unmutated regions of variants are reportedly targeted by nearly half of spike-specific TCRs.

Notes on this clone: Its target is not known.

Only in-frame clones appear in the TCRdb table, and some are missing; sequencing was by immunoSEQ multiplex PCR. The sample lists approximately 80,000 clones, 87% occurring once. Sequenced here: peripheral blood, sampled on day 0 of AZD1222 vaccination. The sequence derives from an adult in good health.

The CDR3 DNA sequence: TGTGCCAGCAGCTTAGGAACGGGAGGGCCTATTAATACGCAGTATTTT. It yields the protein CASSLGTGGPINTQYF. The chain combines TRBV7-8 with TRBJ2-3, with 8 bases identical to TRBD2. The germline CDR1 and CDR2 sequences are SGHVS and FQNEAQ. The CDR3 consists of 16 residues. V trimming: 1 base; J trimming: 7 bases; junction bases outside the gene matches: 10.